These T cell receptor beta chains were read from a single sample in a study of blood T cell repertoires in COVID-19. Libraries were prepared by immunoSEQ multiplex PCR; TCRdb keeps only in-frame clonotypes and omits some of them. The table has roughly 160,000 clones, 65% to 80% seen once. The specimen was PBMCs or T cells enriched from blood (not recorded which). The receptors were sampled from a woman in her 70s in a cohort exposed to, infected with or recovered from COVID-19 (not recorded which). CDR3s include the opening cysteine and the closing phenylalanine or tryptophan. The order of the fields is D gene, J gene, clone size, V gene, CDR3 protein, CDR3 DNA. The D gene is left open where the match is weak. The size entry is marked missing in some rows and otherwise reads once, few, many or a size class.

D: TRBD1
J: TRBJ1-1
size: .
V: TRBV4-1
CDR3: CASSQDRRGTGGTEAFF
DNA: TGCGCCAGCAGCCAAGACCGCCGCGGGACAGGGGGCACTGAAGCTTTCTTT

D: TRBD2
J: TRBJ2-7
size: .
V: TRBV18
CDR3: CASSPPSSGGLEQYF
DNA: TGTGCCAGCTCACCACCGTCTAGCGGTGGTTTAGAGCAGTACTTC

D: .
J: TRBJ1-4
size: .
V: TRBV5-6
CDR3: CASSLSGGLTNEKLFF
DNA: TGTGCCAGCAGCTTGTCTGGGGGGTTGACTAATGAAAAACTGTTTTTT

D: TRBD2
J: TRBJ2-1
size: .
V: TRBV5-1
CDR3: CASSLWLAVPNEQFF
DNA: TGCGCCAGCAGCTTGTGGCTAGCGGTACCCAATGAGCAGTTCTTC

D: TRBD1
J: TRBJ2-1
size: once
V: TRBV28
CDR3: CASSWAGTGKQGTYNEQFF
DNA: TGTGCCAGCAGCTGGGCCGGGACAGGGAAACAGGGGACCTACAATGAGCAGTTCTTC

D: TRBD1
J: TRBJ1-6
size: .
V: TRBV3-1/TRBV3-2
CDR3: CASSQGVVGTGAGSPLHF
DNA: TGTGCCAGCAGCCAAGGAGTTGTCGGGACAGGGGCCGGGTCACCCCTCCACTTT

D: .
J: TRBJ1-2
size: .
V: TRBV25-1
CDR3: CASSGGGALGYTF
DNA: TGTGCCAGCAGCGGCGGGGGGGCTCTTGGCTACACCTTC

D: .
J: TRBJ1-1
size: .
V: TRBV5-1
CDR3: CASSPDRLNTEAFF
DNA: TGCGCCAGCAGCCCCGACAGATTGAACACTGAAGCTTTCTTT

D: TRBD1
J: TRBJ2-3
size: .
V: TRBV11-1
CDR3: CASTNLEGTGTDTQYF
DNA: TGTGCCAGCACCAATCTCGAAGGGACAGGCACAGATACGCAGTATTTT

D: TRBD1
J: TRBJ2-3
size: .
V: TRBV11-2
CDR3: CASSFSRGSTDTQYF
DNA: TGTGCCAGCAGCTTCTCCAGGGGGAGCACAGATACGCAGTATTTT

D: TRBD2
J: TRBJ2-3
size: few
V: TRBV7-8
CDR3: CASSLGWTSGSTDTQYF
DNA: TGTGCCAGCAGCCTAGGTTGGACTAGCGGAAGCACAGATACGCAGTATTTT

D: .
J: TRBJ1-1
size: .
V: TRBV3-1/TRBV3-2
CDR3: CASSPDWLRNTEAFF
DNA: TGTGCCAGCAGCCCGGACTGGCTGAGGAACACTGAAGCTTTCTTT

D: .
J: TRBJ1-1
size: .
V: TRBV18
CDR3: CASSPSVDRIEAFF
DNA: TGTGCCAGCTCACCTAGCGTCGACAGGATTGAAGCTTTCTTT

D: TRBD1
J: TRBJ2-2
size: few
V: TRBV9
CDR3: CASSTRGQERTGELFF
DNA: TGTGCCAGCAGCACCCGCGGACAGGAACGCACCGGGGAGCTGTTTTTT

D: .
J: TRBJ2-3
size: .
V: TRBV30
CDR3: CAWSREGGDTQYF
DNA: TGTGCCTGGAGCCGAGAGGGGGGGGATACGCAGTATTTT

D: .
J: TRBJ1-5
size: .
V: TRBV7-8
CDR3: CASSLGQGPQPQHF
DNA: TGTGCCAGCAGCTTAGGGCAGGGGCCTCAGCCCCAGCATTTT

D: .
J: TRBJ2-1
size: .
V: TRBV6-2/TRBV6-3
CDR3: CASSRRLVGSRQFF
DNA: TGTGCCAGCAGCCGCCGACTCGTAGGCTCGAGGCAGTTCTTC

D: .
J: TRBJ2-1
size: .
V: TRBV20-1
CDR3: CSAIPYNEQFF
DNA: TGCAGTGCTATTCCTTACAATGAGCAGTTCTTC

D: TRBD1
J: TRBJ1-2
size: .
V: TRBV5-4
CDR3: CASSPDRGRFYGYTF
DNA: TGTGCCAGCAGTCCGGACAGGGGAAGGTTCTATGGCTACACCTTC

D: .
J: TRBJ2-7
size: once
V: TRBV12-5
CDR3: CASGRDRSYEQYF
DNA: TGTGCTAGTGGGCGGGACCGCTCCTACGAGCAGTACTTC

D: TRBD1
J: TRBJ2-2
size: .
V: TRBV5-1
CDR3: CASLDRDRGYTGELFF
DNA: TGCGCCAGCTTGGACCGGGACAGGGGTTACACCGGGGAGCTGTTTTTT

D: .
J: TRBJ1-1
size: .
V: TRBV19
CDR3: CASSPRWGRGLANTEAFF
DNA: TGTGCCAGTAGCCCCAGGTGGGGGAGGGGTTTAGCGAACACTGAAGCTTTCTTT

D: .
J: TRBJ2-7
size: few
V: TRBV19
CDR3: CASSVDSALKYEQYF
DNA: TGTGCCAGTAGTGTCGACAGCGCTCTAAAATACGAGCAGTACTTC

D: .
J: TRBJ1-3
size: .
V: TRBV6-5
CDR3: CASSSHIGNTIYF
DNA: TGTGCCAGCAGTTCCCACATCGGAAACACCATATATTTT

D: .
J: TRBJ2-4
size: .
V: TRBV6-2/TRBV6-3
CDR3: CASSYGGSTKNIQYF
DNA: TGTGCCAGCAGTTACGGGGGGTCAACCAAAAACATTCAGTACTTC

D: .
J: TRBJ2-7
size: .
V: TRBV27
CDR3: CASSLGQTQGAQYF
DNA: TGTGCCAGCAGTCTCGGACAGACCCAAGGGGCGCAGTACTTC

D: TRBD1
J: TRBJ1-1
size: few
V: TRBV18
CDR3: CASSPTGGDSEAFF
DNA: TGTGCCAGCTCACCGACAGGGGGCGATTCTGAAGCTTTCTTT

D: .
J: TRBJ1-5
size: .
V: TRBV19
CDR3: CASTDGGAQPQHF
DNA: TGTGCCAGTACCGATGGGGGGGCCCAGCCCCAGCATTTT

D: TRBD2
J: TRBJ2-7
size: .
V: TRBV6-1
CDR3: CAGSGGTSGRRGEQYF
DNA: TGTGCCGGCAGTGGCGGGACTAGCGGGAGGAGGGGCGAGCAGTACTTC

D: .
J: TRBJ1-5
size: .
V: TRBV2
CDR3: CASRPGILQPQHF
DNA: TGTGCCAGCCGTCCCGGGATCCTGCAGCCCCAGCATTTT

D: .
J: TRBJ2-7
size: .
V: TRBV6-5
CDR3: CASAQGPPYEQYF
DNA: TGTGCCAGCGCCCAGGGTCCCCCCTACGAGCAGTACTTC

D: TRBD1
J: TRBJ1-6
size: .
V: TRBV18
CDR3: CASSPRTGSYNSPLHF
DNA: TGTGCCAGCTCACCGAGGACAGGATCCTATAATTCACCCCTCCACTTT

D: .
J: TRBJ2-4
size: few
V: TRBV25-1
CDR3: CASSELGESKNIQYF
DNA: TGTGCCAGCAGTGAATTAGGGGAATCCAAAAACATTCAGTACTTC

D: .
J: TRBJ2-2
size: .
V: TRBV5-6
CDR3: CASSLSTGLNTGELFF
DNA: TGTGCCAGCAGCTTGTCCACGGGACTGAACACCGGGGAGCTGTTTTTT

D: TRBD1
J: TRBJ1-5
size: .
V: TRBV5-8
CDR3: CASSLHRGQVVGQPQHF
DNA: TGTGCCAGCAGCTTGCACAGGGGGCAAGTCGTGGGTCAGCCCCAGCATTTT

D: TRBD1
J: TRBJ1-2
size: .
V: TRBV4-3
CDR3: CASSHQPPGQGGGYTF
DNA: TGCGCCAGCAGCCATCAACCCCCCGGACAGGGGGGTGGCTACACCTTC

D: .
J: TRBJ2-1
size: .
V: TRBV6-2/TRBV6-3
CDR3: CASSSPRLGSNEQFF
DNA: TGTGCCAGCAGTTCTCCCAGACTAGGGAGTAATGAGCAGTTCTTC

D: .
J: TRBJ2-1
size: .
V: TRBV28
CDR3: CASSLNPAYNEQFF
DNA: TGTGCCAGCAGTTTAAACCCGGCCTACAATGAGCAGTTCTTC

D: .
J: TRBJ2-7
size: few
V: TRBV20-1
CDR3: CSARQNYEQYF
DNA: TGCAGTGCTAGACAGAACTACGAGCAGTACTTC

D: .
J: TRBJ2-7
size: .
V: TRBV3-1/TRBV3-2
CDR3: CASSQGRQPYEQYF
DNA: TGTGCCAGCAGCCAGGGGCGGCAACCCTACGAGCAGTACTTC

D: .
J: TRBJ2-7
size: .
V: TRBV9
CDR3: CASTPREDPFSYEQYF
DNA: TGTGCCAGCACTCCGAGGGAGGACCCCTTCTCCTACGAGCAGTACTTC